This TCR beta chain comes out of a study of blood T cells in healthy people across ages (dated by TCRdb to between 2014 and 2016). In the study overall: In model experiments, template switching captured about one uniquely barcoded TCR beta cDNA molecule for every two T cells. The study measured age-related changes in TCR beta repertoire diversity using deep sequencing normalized with unique cDNA molecular identifiers. The donors were split into four age groups: young (average 16 years), middle-aged (roughly 42), aged (roughly 68) and long-lived (more than 80). To avoid experimental bias, donors of different ages were spread randomly across the sequencing lanes. Using the same blood draw, the study looked at two additional independent replicas of 1 million unique cDNA reads for two donors, one aged 18 to 30 and the other aged 80 or older.

Systemically healthy Caucasian individuals from Russia, 35 to 50 in total and aged about 6 to 100 years, were included as donors. Each donor gave ten milliliters of peripheral blood, collected into EDTA-treated Vacutainer tubes. Ficoll-Paque density-gradient centrifugation was used to isolate PBMCs, with at least 7 million obtained per sample. Trizol reagent was used to extract total RNA from the PBMCs, yielding at least 5.5 micrograms per sample. For every donor, an aliquot of PBMCs went through flow cytometry to measure the percentages of naive CD45RAhigh/CD27high T cells. Libraries were prepared through 5' RACE. Instrument on record: Illumina HiSeq 2500. A second roughly 6 to 12 cycle PCR used a sample-barcoded 5' primer and a J-beta primer mix. A unique molecular identifier was introduced onto each TCR beta cDNA molecule by a template-switch 5' adaptor carrying 12 random nucleotides. At least 2.5 million CDR3-containing paired-end reads were obtained from each sample. The Mint cDNA synthesis kit, primed by a TRBC-specific oligonucleotide, was used to synthesize first-strand cDNA from all RNA. After uracil-DNA glycosylase treatment, a first 18-cycle PCR used universal primers M1SS and BC2_uni_R on all cDNA. In the original analysis: Each sample was normalized by randomly selecting 1 million high-quality reads, each carrying a distinct molecular identifier. Instead of being binned into consensus sequences, reads with shared molecular identifiers were discarded. MiTCR, set to a Q25 quality threshold and the strictest error-elimination algorithm, was used for CDR3 identification, clonotype clustering and error correction. Lower-bound total TCR beta diversity was estimated with a nonparametric unseen species model using Euler transformation. TCRdb trimmed the raw reads at Q25, called clones with MiXCR and kept productive beta chains. Here each entry gathers all rows of one CDR3 protein and keeps the most common genes and DNA. None of the V and J calls come from the authors' own analysis; TCRdb made them. The sample contains 1,500,000 or so distinct CDR3 sequences, approximately 43% of them found a single time. The top ten clonotypes cover approximately 4% of the sample.

This clonotype was seen more than once but under ten times. No cognate antigen has been identified for it. Base-call qualities are not available, and no considerably larger clone is one nucleotide away. Results and caveats for the whole study, not just this receptor: Observed TCR beta diversity per million T cells fell roughly linearly with age, and a significant reduction was already apparent by age roughly 40. The percentage of naive T cells measured by flow cytometry correlated strongly with observed TCR beta diversity. Bulk unsorted PBMC profiling prevented conclusive comparison of naive and antigen-experienced compartments. Total diversity estimates from one million sequenced T cells were considered lower bounds and underestimates. Because donor CMV infection status was unknown, age-related changes in expanded clonotypes were potentially confounded. The long-lived group showed more naive CD4+ T cells, fewer expanded clones and increased TCR diversity than the aged group, suggesting age selection.

Relative to germline, V is 0 bases shorter and J is 5 bases shorter, with 14 bases between their ends. The cysteine opens and the phenylalanine closes a CDR3 of 16 amino acids. The entry retains the CDR3 DNA only, 48 bases that are in frame from base 1. The germline V gene sets CDR1 to LGHNA and CDR2 to YSLEER. This chain is built from TRBV4-3 and TRBJ2-1; no confident D gene assignment can be made. The TCR was taken from a woman aged 18-29 years in good health. Sequenced sample: blood. The nucleotide sequence reads as follows: TGCGCCAGCAGCCAAGATCTAAACCGGGCCGACAATGAGCAGTTCTTC. It codes for CASSQDLNRADNEQFF.